This TCR beta chain stems from a study of CD8 T cells in ankylosing spondylitis. This clonotype appeared many times. Its antigen is unknown. General study results and limits: Ankylosing spondylitis blood seemed to carry a telltale TCR beta motif made of several highly homologous variants. In ankylosing spondylitis patients, matched synovial fluid reportedly showed significant enrichment of disease-linked clones.

The ends were cut back, 1 base at V and 2 bases at J, with 13 bases in the middle. This CDR3 contains 16 residues. Germline CDR1 is MGHRA and CDR2 is YSYEKL. Quantitative 5'-RACE with molecular barcodes was used to make the TCR beta libraries. Via MiXCR, TCRdb re-called the 5' RACE reads, giving one row per CDR3 protein. Seen here are over 200,000 distinct CDR3 sequences, roughly 18% observed once, and the top ten hold approximately 42%. This sequence originates from a male donor with ankylosing spondylitis. V is TRBV4-1 and J is TRBJ2-3; D is uncertain. Sequencing was performed on blood, either unsorted or a sorted T cell fraction (not recorded which). CDR3 nucleotide sequence: TGCGCCAGCAGCCAAGGTCCGGCTATAACCACAGATACGCAGTATTTT. This codes for CASSQGPAITTDTQYF.